This T cell receptor (beta chain) was captured in a study of blood T cell repertoires in COVID-19. Looking at the study overall: COVID-19 samples from acute and convalescent phases originated in the United States, Italy and Spain. T cells, B-cell-depleted T cells, or PBMCs provided the cDNA or gDNA that served as material.

This CDR3 spans 15 amino acids. V lost 5 bases to trimming and J lost 3 bases; unmatched junction nucleotides: 9. The V gene's germline CDR1 is MNHEY and CDR2 SVGAGI. Under the authors' procedure: Researchers report that nucleated cell counts were estimated from reference gene primer amplification. Here immunoSEQ multiplex PCR was the method, and the copy in TCRdb shows in-frame clones only, minus some. V and J calls and clone size are those listed in that table; D and trimming were worked out from the DNA. The top ten hold just under 7.5% of the sample, which has a few hundred thousand clones, roughly 84% seen once.

This TCR was sampled from a woman aged 50 to 65 with acute or convalescent COVID-19. The chain carries TRBV6-5 and TRBJ1-2; 7 nucleotides match TRBD1. Sequencing was carried out using peripheral blood. CDR3 coding DNA: TGTGCCAGCAGTCGAACCGCAGGGGGAGACTATGGCTACACCTTC. Translating it yields CASSRTAGGDYGYTF.